This TCR beta chain was recovered during a study of neurological immune-mediated disorders. TCRdb reprocessed the 5' RACE reads via MiXCR and lists one record per CDR3 protein. In the table there are tens of thousands of distinct CDR3 sequences, 3.5% to 5% of which are singletons. The CDR3 covers 14 residues. CDR1 and CDR2 (germline): LGHDT, YNNKEL (reference sequence). V was clipped by 0 bases and J by 4 bases, with 7 bases between them. This clonotype has a count of ten or more. The chain links TRBV3-1 to TRBJ1-5, with unresolved D. Source material: PBMCs. This receptor was identified in a man under 40 with multiple sclerosis. The CDR3 region is CASSQERGNQPQHF. Written as DNA, the CDR3 is TGTGCCAGCAGCCAAGAACGGGGAAATCAGCCCCAGCATTTT.